Sequencing of this T cell receptor (beta chain) was carried out in a study of human T cells and chemical hapten exposure. Study-wide background: Patients, mostly women, had alopecia areata, alopecia totalis or alopecia universalis. Variation in per-sample TCR yields came mainly from small pooled library volume differences.

Time point in this sample: pre-sensitization, week 0. Treatment of the sample: therapeutic diphenylcyclopropenone sensitization with weekly scalp DPC. The starting material, unfractionated whole blood, was used for total RNA extraction. TCRdb independently ran MiXCR on the RACE reads; one entry per CDR3 protein. Of over 50,000 distinct CDR3 sequences listed, approximately 9.7% are singletons. CDR1 and CDR2 (germline): MNHEY, SVGEGT. This CDR3 is built from 12 residues. The ends were cut back, 5 bases at V and 6 bases at J, with 5 bases in the middle. This clonotype was obtained from a woman aged 25 to 39 with alopecia areata. Some clones in this sample may be carry-over from other donors' samples. This chain uses TRBV6-2 or TRBV6-3 with TRBJ1-6; D gene unclear. The sequencing used whole blood, collected in connection with sensitization to the hapten diphenylcyclopropenone (DPC). DNA for the CDR3: TGTGCCAGCAGTGGGATTAATTCACCCCTCCACTTT. Its translation: CASSGINSPLHF.